This T cell receptor beta chain was recorded in a study of OX40 agonist ivuxolimab in advanced cancers. Study-wide findings and caveats: Partial responders receiving 0.1-3.0 mg/kg showed among the lowest clonal expansion. Averaging showed that CD8+ T cells had more expanded clones than CD4+ did.

Generated by immunoSEQ multiplex PCR, the TCRdb table keeps only in-frame clones and is missing some. The table has more than 40,000 clones, about 74% seen once. The V segment lost 1 base and the J segment 8 bases; nucleotides outside the gene matches: 13. CDR3 length: 17 amino acids. In germline, CDR1 is SEHNR, CDR2 FQNEAQ (reference sequence). For this clone: What it binds is not known.

Sequenced material: CD4+ or CD8+ T cells sorted from blood, taken in a trial of the OX40 agonist ivuxolimab. The clonotype originates from an adult with an advanced solid tumor such as melanoma, head and neck, liver or kidney cancer. This rearrangement joins TRBV7-9 to TRBJ1-2; 10 bases align to TRBD1. The CDR3 loop reads CASSLGDRGPTREGYTF. CDR3 DNA sequence: TGTGCCAGCAGCTTAGGAGACAGGGGGCCAACTCGTGAGGGCTACACCTTC.